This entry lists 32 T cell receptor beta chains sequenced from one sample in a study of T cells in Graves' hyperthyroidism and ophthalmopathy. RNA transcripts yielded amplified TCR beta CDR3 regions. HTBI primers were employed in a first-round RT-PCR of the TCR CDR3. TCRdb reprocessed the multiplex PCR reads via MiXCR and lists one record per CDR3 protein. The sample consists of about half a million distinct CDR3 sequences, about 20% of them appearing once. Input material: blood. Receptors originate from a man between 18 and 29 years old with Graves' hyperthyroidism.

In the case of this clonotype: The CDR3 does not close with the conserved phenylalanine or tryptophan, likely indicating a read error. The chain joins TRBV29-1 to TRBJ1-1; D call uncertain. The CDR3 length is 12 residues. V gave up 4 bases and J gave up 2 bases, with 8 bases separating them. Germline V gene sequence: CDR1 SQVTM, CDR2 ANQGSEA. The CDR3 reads CSVGGSNTEAFL. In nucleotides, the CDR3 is TGCAGCGTTGGCGGGTCCAACACTGAAGCTTTCTTG.

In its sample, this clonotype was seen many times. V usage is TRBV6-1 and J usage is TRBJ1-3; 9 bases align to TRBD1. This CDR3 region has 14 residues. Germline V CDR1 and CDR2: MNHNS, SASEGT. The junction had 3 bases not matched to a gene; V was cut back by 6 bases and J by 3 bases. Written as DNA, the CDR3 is TGTGCCAGCAGCCTGGGACAGGGTGGAAACACCATATATTTT. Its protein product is CASSLGQGGNTIYF.

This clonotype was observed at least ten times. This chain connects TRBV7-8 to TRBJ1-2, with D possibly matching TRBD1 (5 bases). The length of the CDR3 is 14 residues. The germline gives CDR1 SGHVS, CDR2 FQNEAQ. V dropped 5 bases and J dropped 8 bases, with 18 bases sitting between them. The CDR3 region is CASSQLGGVEGYTF. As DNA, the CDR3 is TGTGCCAGCAGCCAACTGGGGGGGGTTGAGGGCTACACCTTC.

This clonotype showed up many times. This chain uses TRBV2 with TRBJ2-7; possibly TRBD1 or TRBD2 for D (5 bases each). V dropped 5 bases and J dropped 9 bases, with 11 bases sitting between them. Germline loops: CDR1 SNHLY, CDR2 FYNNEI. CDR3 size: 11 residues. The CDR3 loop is CASSTGQMQYF. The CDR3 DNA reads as TGTGCCAGCAGTACGGGGCAAATGCAGTACTTC.

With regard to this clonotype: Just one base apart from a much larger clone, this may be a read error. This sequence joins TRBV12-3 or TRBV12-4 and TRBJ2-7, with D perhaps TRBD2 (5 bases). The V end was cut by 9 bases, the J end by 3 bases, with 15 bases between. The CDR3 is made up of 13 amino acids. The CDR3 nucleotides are TGTGCCAGGAGCTTAAAAGGGAGCTACGAGCAGTACTTC. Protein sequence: CARSLKGSYEQYF.

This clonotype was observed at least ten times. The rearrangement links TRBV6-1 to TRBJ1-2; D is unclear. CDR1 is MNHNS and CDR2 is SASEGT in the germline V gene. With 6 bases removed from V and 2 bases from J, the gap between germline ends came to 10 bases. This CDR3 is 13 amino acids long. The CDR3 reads CASSRMGNYGYTF. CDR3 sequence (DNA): TGTGCCAGCAGCCGCATGGGGAACTATGGCTACACCTTC.

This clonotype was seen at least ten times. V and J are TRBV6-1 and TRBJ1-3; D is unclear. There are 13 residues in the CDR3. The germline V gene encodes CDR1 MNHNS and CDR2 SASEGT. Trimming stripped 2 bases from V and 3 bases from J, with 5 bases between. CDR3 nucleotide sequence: TGTGCCAGCAGTGAATACCTTGGAAACACCATATATTTT. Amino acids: CASSEYLGNTIYF.

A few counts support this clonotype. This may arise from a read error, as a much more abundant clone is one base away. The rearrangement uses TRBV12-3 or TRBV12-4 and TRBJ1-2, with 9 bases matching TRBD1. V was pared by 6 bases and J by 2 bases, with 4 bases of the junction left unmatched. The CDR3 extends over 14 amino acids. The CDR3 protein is CASSAGQGNYGYTF. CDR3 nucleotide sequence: TGTGCCAGCAGCGCGGGACAGGGAAACTATGGCTACACCTTC.

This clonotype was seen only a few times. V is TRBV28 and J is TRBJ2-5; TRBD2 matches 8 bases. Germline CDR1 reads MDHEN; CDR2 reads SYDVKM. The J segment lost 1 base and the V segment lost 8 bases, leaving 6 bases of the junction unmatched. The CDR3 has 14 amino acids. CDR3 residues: CASSTSGIQETQYF. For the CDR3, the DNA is TGTGCCAGCTCCACTAGCGGAATCCAAGAGACCCAGTACTTC. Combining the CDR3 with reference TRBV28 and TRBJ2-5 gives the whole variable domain DVKVTQSSRYLVKRTGEKVFLECVQDMDHENMFWYRQDPGLGLRLIYFSYDVKMKEKGDIPEGYSVSREKKERFSLILESASTNQTSMYLCASSTSGIQETQYFGPGTRLLVL.

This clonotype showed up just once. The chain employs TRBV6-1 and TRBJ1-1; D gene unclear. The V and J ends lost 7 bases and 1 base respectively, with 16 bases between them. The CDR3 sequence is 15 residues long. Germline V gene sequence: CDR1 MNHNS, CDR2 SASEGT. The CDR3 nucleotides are TGTGCCAGCAAACTAGAGCCAGGACCGAACACTGAAGCTTTCTTT. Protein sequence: CASKLEPGPNTEAFF.

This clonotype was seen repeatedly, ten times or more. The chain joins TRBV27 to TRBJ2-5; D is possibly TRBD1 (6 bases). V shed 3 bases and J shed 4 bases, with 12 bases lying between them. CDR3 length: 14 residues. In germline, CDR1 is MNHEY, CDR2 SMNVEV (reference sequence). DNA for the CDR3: TGTGCCAGCAGTTTGGGACAAGCTGTAGAGACCCAGTACTTC. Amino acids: CASSLGQAVETQYF.

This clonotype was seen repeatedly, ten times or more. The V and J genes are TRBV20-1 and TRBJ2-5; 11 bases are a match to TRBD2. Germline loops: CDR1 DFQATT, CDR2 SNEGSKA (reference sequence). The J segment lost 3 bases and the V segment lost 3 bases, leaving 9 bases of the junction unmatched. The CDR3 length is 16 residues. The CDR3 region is CSASSGLADTKETQYF. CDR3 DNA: TGCAGTGCTAGCTCGGGACTAGCGGACACGAAAGAGACCCAGTACTTC.

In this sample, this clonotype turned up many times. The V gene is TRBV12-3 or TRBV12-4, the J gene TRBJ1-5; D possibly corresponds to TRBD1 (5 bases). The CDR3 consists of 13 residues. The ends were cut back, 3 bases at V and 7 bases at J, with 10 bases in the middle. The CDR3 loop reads CASSFGDLQPQHF. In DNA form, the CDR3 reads TGTGCCAGCAGTTTTGGGGACCTACAGCCCCAGCATTTT.

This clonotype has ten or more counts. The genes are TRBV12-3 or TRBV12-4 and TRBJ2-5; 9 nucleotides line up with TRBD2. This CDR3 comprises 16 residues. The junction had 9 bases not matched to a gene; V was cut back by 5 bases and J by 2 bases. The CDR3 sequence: CASSTGLAITQETQYF. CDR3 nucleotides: TGTGCCAGCAGTACCGGACTAGCGATAACTCAAGAGACCCAGTACTTC.

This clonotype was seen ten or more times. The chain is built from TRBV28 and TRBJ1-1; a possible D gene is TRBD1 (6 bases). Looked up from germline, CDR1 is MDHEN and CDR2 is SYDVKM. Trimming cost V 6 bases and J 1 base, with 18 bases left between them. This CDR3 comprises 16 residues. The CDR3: CASRKGVDRTNTEAFF. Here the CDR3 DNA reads TGTGCCAGCAGAAAGGGGGTCGACAGAACGAACACTGAAGCTTTCTTT. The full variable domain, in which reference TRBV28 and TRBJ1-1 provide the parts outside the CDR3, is DVKVTQSSRYLVKRTGEKVFLECVQDMDHENMFWYRQDPGLGLRLIYFSYDVKMKEKGDIPEGYSVSREKKERFSLILESASTNQTSMYLCASRKGVDRTNTEAFFGQGTRLTVV.

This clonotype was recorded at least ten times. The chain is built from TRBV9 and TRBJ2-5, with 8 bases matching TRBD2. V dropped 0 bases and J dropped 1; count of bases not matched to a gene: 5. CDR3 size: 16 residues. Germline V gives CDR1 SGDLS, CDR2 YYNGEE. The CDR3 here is CASSVGASGFQETQYF. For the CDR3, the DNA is TGTGCCAGCAGCGTAGGGGCTAGCGGGTTCCAAGAGACCCAGTACTTC. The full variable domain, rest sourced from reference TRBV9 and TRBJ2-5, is DSGVTQTPKHLITATGQRVTLRCSPRSGDLSVYWYQQSLDQGLQFLIQYYNGEERAKGNILERFSAQQFPDLHSELNLSSLELGDSALYFCASSVGASGFQETQYFGPGTRLLVL.

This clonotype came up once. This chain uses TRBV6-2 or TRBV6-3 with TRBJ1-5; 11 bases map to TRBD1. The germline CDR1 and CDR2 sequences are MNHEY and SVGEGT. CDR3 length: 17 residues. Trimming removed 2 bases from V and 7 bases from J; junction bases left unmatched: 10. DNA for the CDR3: TGTGCCAGCAGTTACGTGATGGGACAGGGGGTACGGCAGCCCCAGCATTTT. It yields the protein CASSYVMGQGVRQPQHF.

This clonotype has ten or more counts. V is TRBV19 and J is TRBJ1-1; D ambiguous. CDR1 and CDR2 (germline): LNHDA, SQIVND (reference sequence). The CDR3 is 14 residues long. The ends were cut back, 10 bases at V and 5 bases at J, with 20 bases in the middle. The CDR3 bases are TGTGCCATAACTCCGGGCCCGTCGGGGACTGAAGCTTTCTTT. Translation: CAITPGPSGTEAFF.

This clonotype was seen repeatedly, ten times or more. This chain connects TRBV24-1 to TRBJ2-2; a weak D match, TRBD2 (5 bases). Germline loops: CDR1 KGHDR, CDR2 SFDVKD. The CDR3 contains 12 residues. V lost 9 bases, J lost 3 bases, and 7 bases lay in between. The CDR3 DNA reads TGTGCCACCCGAGCGGACACCGGGGAGCTGTTTTTT. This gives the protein CATRADTGELFF.

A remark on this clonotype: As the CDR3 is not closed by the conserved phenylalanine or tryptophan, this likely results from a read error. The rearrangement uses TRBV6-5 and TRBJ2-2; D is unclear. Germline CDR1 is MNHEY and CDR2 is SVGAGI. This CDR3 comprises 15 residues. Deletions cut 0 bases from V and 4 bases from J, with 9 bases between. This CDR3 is CASSYSSSFTGELFY. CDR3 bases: TGTGCCAGCAGTTACTCTAGCTCGTTCACCGGGGAGCTGTTTTAT.

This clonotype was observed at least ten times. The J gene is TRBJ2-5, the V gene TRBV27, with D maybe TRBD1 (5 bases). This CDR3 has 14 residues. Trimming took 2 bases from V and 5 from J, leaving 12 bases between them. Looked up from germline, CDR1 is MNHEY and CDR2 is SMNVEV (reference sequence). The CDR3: CASSLTGPGETQYF. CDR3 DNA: TGTGCCAGCAGTTTAACAGGCCCCGGGGAGACCCAGTACTTC.

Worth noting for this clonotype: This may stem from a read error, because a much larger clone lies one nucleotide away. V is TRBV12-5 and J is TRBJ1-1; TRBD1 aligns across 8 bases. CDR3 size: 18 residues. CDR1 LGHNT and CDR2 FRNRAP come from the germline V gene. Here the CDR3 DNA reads TGTGCTAGTGGTTTGGAGGGCAGGGGGCTGTTGGTGAACATTGAAGCTTTCTTT. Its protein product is CASGLEGRGLLVNIEAFF.

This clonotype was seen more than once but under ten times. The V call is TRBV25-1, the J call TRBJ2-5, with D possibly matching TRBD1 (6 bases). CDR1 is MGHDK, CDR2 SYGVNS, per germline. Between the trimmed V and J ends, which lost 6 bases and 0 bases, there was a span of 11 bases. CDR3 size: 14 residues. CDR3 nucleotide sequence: TGTGCCAGCAGGTCCCGGGACAACCAAGAGACCCAGTACTTC. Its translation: CASRSRDNQETQYF.

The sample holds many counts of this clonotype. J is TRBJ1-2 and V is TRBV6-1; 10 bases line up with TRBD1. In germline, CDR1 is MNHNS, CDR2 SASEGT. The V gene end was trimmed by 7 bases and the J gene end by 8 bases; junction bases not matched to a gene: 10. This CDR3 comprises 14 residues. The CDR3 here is CASNLRQGARGYTF. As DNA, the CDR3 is TGTGCCAGCAATCTCAGACAGGGGGCGCGGGGCTACACCTTC.

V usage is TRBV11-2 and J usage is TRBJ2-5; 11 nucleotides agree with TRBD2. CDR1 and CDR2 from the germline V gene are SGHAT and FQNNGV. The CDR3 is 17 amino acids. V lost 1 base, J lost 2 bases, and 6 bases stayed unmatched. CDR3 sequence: CASSLVLAGGFQETQYF. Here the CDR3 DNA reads TGTGCCAGCAGCTTAGTTCTAGCGGGGGGTTTTCAAGAGACCCAGTACTTC.

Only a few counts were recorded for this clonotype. The CDR3 coding sequence is TGTGCCAGCAGCAGAAGCGGGAGACGGGGTTACGAGCAGTACTTC. Translated, it gives CASSRSGRRGYEQYF. The V call is TRBV7-2, the J call TRBJ2-7; 8 positions agree with TRBD2. The germline CDR1 and CDR2 sequences are SGHTA and FQGNSA. The V and J ends lost 5 bases and 4 bases, in that order; junction bases with no gene match: 10. The CDR3 runs to 15 residues.

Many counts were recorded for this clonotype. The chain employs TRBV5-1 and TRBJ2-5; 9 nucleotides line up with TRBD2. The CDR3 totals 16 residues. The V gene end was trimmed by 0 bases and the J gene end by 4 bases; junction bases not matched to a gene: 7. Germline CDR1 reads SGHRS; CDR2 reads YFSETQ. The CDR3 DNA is TGCGCCAGCAGCTTGGCGGCGGGGGGGCCAGGAGAGACCCAGTACTTC. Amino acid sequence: CASSLAAGGPGETQYF.

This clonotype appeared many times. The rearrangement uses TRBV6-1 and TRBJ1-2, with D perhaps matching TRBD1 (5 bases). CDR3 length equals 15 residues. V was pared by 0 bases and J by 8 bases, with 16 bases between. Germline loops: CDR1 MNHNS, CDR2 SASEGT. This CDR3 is CASSEARGRASGYTF. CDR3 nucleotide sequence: TGTGCCAGCAGTGAAGCGCGGGGCAGGGCGAGCGGCTACACCTTC.

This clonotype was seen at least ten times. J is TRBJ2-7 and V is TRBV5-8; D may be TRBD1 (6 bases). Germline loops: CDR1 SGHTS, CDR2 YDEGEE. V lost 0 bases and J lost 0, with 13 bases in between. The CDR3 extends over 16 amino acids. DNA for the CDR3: TGTGCCAGCAGCTTGGGTCGGGACACCCTCTCCTACGAGCAGTACTTC. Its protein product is CASSLGRDTLSYEQYF.

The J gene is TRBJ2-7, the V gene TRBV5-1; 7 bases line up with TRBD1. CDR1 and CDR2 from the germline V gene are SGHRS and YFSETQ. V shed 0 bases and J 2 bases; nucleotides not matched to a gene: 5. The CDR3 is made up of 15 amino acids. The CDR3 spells CASSLGRQGPYEQYF. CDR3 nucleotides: TGCGCCAGCAGCTTGGGCAGACAGGGACCCTACGAGCAGTACTTC.

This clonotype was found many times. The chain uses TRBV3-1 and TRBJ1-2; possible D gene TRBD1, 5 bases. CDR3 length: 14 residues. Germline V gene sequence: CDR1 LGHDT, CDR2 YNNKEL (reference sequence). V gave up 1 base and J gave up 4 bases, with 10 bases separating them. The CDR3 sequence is CASSQGDRPYGYTF. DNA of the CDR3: TGTGCCAGCAGCCAAGGTGACAGACCCTATGGCTACACCTTC.

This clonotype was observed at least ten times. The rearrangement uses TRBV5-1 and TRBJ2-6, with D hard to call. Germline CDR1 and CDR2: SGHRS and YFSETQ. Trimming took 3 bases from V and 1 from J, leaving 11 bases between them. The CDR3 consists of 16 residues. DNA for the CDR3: TGCGCCAGCAGCTCTTCGATCCTTTCTGGGGCCAACGTCCTGACTTTC. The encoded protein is CASSSSILSGANVLTF.